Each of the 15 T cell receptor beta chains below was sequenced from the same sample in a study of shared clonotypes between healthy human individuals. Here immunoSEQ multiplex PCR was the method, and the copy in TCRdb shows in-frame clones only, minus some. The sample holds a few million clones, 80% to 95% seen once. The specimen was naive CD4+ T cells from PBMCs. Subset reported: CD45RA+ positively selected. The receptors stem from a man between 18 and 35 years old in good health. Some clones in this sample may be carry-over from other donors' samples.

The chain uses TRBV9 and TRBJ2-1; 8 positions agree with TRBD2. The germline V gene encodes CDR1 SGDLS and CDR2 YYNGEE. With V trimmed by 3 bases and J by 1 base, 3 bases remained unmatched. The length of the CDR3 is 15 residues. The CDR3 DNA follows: TGTGCCAGCAGCGCCGGGACTAGATCCTACAATGAGCAGTTCTTC. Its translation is CASSAGTRSYNEQFF.

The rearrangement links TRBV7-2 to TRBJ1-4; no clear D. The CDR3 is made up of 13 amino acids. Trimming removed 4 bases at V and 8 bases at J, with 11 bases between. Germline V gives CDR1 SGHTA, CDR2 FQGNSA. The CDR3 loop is CASSSPAGEKLFF. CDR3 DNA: TGTGCCAGCAGCTCTCCTGCGGGGGAAAAACTGTTTTTT.

The chain's CDR3 is CASSSDSGNEKLFF. In DNA, the CDR3 is TGTGCCAGCTCCTCAGACAGCGGTAATGAAAAACTGTTTTTT. V and J are TRBV18 and TRBJ1-4; TRBD1 might be the D (5 bases). The V gene's germline CDR1 is KGHSH and CDR2 LQKENI. The CDR3 is 14 amino acids. V shed 6 bases and J shed 4 bases, with 12 bases lying between them.

CDR3 sequence reads: CASSEVLLPTGQPQHF. CDR3 DNA sequence: TGTGCCAGCAGTGAAGTACTCCTACCTACGGGTCAGCCCCAGCATTTT. This chain joins TRBV6-1 and TRBJ1-5; D is unclear. CDR3 length equals 16 residues. Germline V gives CDR1 MNHNS, CDR2 SASEGT. V was clipped by 1 base and J by 6 bases, with 16 bases between them.

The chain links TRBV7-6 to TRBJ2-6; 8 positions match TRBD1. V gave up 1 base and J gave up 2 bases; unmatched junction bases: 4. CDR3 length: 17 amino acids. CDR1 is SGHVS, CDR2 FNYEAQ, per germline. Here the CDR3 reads CASSLVQGVAGANVLTF. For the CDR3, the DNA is TGTGCCAGCAGCTTAGTACAGGGGGTGGCTGGGGCCAACGTCCTGACTTTC.

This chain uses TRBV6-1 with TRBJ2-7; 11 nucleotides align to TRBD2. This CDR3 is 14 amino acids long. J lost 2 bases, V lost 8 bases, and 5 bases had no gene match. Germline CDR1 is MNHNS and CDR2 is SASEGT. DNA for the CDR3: TGTGCCAGCGCCCTAGCGGGAGGCCCCTACGAGCAGTACTTC. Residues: CASALAGGPYEQYF.

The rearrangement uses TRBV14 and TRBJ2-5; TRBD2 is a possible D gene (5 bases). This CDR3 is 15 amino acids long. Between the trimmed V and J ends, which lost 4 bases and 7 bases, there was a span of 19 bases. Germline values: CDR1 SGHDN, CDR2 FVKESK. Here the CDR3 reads CASSPHGLLRGTQYF. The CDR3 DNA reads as TGTGCCAGCAGCCCTCATGGACTCCTACGAGGGACCCAGTACTTC.

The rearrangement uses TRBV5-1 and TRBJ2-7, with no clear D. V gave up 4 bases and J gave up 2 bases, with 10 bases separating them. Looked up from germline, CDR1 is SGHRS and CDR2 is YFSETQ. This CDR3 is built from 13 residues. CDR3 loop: CASSDPPTYEQYF. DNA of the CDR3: TGCGCCAGCAGCGATCCACCGACCTACGAGCAGTACTTC.

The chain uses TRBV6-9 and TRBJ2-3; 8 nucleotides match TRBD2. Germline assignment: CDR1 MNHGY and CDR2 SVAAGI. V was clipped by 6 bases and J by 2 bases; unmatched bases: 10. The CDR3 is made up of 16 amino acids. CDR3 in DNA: TGTGCCAGCAGACCTCCGGGACTAGTCCACACAGATACGCAGTATTTT. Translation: CASRPPGLVHTDTQYF.

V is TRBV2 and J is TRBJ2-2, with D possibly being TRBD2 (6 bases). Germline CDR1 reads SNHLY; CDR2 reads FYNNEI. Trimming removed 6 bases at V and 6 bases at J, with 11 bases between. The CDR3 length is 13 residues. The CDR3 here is CASRAGLAGELFF. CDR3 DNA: TGTGCCAGCAGGGCGGGGTTGGCCGGGGAGCTGTTTTTT.

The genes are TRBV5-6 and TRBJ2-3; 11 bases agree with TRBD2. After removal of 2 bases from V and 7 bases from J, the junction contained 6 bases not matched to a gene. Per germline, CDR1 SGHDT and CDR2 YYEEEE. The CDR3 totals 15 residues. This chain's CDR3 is CASSLLAGGPHTQYF. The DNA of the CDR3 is TGTGCCAGCAGCTTATTAGCGGGAGGGCCGCATACGCAGTATTTT. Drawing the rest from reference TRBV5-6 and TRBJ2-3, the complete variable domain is DAGVTQSPTHLIKTRGQQVTLRCSPKSGHDTVSWYQQALGQGPQFIFQYYEEEERQRGNFPDRFSGHQFPNYSSELNVNALLLGDSALYLCASSLLAGGPHTQYFGPGTRLTVL.

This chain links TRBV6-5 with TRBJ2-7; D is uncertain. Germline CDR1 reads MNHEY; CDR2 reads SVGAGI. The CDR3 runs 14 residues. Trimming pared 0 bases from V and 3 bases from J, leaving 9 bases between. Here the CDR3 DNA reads TGTGCCAGCAGTTACTCGATTTGGGGCTACGAGCAGTACTTC. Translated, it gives CASSYSIWGYEQYF.

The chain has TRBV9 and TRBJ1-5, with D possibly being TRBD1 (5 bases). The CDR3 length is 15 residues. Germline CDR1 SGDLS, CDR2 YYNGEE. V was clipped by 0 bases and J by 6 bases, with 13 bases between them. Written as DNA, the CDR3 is TGTGCCAGCAGCGTAGAAGGGGCGGGCGGTCAGCCCCAGCATTTT. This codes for CASSVEGAGGQPQHF.

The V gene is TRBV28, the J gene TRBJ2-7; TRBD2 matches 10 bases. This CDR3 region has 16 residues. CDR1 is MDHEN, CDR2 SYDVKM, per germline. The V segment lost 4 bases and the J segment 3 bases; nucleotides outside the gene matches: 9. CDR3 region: CASSSSLLAGNYEQYF. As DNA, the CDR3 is TGTGCCAGCAGTTCGTCGCTACTAGCGGGAAACTACGAGCAGTACTTC.

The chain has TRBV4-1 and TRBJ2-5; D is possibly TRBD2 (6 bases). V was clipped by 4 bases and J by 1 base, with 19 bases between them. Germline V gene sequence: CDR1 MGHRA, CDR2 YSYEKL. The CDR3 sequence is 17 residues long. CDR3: CASSRQGGAQPQETQYF. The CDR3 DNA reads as TGCGCCAGCAGCCGCCAAGGCGGGGCACAGCCCCAAGAGACCCAGTACTTC.